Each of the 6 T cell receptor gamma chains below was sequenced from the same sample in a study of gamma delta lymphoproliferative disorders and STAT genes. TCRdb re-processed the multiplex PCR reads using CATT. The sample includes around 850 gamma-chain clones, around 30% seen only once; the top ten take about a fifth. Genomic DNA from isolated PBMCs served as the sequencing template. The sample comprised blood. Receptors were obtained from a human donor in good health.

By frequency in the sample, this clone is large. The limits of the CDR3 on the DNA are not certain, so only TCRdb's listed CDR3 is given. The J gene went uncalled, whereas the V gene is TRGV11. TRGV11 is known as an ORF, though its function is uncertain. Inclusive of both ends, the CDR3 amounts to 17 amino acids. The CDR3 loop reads CTTVPAGLGTGEWIKTF.

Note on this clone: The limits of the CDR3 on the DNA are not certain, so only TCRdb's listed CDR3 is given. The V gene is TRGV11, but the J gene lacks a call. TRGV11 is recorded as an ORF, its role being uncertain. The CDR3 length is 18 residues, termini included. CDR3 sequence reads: CTTVPAGLGESNYYKKLF.

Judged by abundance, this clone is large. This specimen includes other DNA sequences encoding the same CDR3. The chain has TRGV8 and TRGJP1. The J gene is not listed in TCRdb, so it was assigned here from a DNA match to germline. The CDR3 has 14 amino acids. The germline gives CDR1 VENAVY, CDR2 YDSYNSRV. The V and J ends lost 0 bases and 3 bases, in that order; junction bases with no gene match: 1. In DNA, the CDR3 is TGTGCCACCTGGGATAGGCCCACTGGTTGGTTCAAGATATTT. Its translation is CATWDRPTGWFKIF.

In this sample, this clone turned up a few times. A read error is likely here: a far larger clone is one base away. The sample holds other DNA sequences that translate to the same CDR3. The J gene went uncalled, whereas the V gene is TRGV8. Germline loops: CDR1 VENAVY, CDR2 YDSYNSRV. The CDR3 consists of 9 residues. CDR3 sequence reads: CATWDTELF. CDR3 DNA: TGCGCCACCTGGGATACCGAACTCTTT.

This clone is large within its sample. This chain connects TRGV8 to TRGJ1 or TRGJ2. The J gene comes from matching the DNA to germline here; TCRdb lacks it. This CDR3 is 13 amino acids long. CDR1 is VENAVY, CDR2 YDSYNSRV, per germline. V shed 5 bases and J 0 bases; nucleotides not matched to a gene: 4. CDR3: CATWALNYYKKLF. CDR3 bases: TGTGCCACCTGGGCTTTGAATTATTATAAGAAACTCTTT.

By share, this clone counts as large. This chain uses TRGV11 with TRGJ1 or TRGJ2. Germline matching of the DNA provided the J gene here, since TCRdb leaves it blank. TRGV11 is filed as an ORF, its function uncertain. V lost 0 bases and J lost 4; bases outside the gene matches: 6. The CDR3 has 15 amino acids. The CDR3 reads CACWIRHVEYYKKLF. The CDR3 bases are TGTGCCTGCTGGATTAGGCACGTAGAGTATTATAAGAAACTCTTT.